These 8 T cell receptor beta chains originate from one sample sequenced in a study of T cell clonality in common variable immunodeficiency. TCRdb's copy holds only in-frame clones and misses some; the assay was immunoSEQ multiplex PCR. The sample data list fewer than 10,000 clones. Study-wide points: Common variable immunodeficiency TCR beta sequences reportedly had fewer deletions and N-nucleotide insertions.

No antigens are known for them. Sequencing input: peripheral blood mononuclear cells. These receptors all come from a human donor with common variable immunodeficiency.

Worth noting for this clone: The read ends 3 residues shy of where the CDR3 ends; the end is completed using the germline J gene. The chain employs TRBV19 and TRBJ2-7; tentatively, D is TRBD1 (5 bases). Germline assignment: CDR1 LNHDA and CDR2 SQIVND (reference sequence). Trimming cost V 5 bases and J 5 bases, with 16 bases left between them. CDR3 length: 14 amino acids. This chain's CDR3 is CASSSQGIENEQYF. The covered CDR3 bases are TGTGCCAGTAGTTCCCAGGGTATAGAGAACGAG.

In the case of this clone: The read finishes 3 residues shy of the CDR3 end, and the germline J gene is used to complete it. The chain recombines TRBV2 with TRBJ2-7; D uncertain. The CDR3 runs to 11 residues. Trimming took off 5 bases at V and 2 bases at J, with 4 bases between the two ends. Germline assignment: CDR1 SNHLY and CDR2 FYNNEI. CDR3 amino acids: CASSSPYEQYF. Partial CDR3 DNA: TGTGCCAGCAGTTCTCCCTACGAG.

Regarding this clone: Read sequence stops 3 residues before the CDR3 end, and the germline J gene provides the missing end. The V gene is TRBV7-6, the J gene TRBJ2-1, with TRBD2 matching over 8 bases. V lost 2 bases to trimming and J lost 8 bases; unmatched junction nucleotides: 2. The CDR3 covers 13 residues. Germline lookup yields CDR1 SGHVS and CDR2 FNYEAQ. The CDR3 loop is CASSLLGGDEQFF. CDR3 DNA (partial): TGTGCCAGCAGCTTACTCGGGGGGGATGAG.

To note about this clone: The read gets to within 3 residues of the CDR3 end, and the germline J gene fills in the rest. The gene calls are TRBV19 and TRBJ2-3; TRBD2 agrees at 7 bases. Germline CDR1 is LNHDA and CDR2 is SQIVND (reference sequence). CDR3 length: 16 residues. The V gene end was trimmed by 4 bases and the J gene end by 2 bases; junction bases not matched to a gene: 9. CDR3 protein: CASSTPTSANTDTQYF. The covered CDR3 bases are TGTGCCAGTAGTACCCCCACTAGCGCAAACACAGATACG.

The CDR3 loop reads CASSLGSGETQYF. The CDR3 DNA, read in part, is TGCGCCAGCAGCTTAGGGTCCGGAGAGACC. The chain uses TRBV5-1 and TRBJ2-5; D is undetermined. The missing CDR3 end, 3 residues past where the read stops, is filled in from the germline J gene. The ends were cut back, 2 bases at V and 4 bases at J, with 9 bases in the middle. The CDR3 is made up of 13 amino acids. From germline, CDR1 is SGHRS and CDR2 YFSETQ. Together with reference TRBV5-1 and TRBJ2-5, the CDR3 gives the full variable domain: KAGVTQTPRYLIKTRGQQVTLSCSPISGHRSVSWYQQTPGQGLQFLFEYFSETQRNKGNFPGRFSGRQFSNSRSEMNVSTLELGDSALYLCASSLGSGETQYFGPGTRLLVL.

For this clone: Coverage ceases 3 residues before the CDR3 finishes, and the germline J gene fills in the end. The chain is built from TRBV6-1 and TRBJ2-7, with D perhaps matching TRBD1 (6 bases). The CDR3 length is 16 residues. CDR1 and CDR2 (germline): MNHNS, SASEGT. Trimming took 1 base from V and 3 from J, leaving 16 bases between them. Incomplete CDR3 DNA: TGTGCCAGCAGTGAAGGGCCTAACAGGGTAGGCTACGAG. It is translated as CASSEGPNRVGYE. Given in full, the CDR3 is CASSEGPNRVGYEQYF.

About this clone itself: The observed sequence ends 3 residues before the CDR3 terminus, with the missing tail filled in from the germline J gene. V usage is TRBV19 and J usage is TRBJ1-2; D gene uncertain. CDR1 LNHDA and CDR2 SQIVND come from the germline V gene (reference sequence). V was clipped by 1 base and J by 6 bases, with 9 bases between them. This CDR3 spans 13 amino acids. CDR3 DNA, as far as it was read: TGTGCCAGTAGTATAGTGAACAGAGATGGC. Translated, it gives CASSIVNRDG. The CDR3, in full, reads CASSIVNRDGYTF. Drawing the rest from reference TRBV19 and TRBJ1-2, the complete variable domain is DGGITQSPKYLFRKEGQNVTLSCEQNLNHDAMYWYRQDPGQGLRLIYYSQIVNDFQKGDIAEGYSVSREKKESFPLTVTSAQKNPTAFYLCASSIVNRDGYTFGSGTRLTVV.

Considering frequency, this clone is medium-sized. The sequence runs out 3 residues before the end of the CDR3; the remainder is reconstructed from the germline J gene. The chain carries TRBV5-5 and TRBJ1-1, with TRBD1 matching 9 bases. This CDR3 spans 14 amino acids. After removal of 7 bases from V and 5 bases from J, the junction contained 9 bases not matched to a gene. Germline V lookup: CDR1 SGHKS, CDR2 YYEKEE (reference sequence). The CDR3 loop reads CASFLTGGSTEAFF. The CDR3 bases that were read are TGTGCCAGCTTTTTGACAGGGGGGTCGACTGAA.